This entry concerns a single T cell receptor beta chain. This clone qualifies as medium-sized (0.01 to 0.1%). This clone's antigen is unknown. No quality values exist for individual bases; no much larger clone is one base distant. Trimming takes 4 bases off V and 0 bases off J; junction bases not matched to a gene: 5. The CDR3 goes from the cysteine to the phenylalanine over 16 residues. The only DNA kept is the CDR3, 48 bases in frame from the first base. CDR1 and CDR2, looked up from the germline V gene, are LGHNA and YSLEER. The data derive from a study of T cells after posttransplantation cyclophosphamide (dated by TCRdb to about 2016). Notes on the research overall: Using TRB sequencing, the study followed how the T cell repertoire rebuilt after myeloablative bone marrow transplantation with posttransplantation cyclophosphamide given as GVHD prophylaxis. Up to about 3 additional blood samples from 2 to 5.2 years after transplant were also TRB-sequenced in 3 patients, as was pretransplant blood from 4 patients. Blood from every one of the approximately 33 PTCy patients who had 1-year posttransplant specimens underwent TRB sequencing. Public TRB sequences were queried against a database of over 3,500 sequences associated with responses to pathogens, tumor antigens, self-antigens and alloantigens. Because TRA and TRB clonality correlated tightly in 10 or so samples, later TCR analyses were limited to TRB. Samples from under 40 PTCy-treated patients and approximately 15 related bone marrow donors of those patients were subjected to antigen receptor sequencing.

Genomic DNA was the input for TRB sequencing, which was run either with the immunoSEQ assay at survey resolution or with the hsTCRB kit. The authors' pipeline ran thus. The immunoSEQ software was used for initial read processing, and the LymphoSeq R package was used for repertoire analyses. Clonality was computed as 1 minus normalized Shannon entropy; Gini coefficient was also calculated for each TRB dataset. To infer phenotypes in unsorted samples, TRB sequences from sorted subsets of the recipient or donor were mapped onto unsorted samples from the same recipient. This is the immuneACCESS table as TCRdb keeps it, with only in-frame sequences that have V and J called. A part of the clones is gone; compared with another copy, unresolved V genes explain less than half, and the rest is unexplained. V and J calls and clone size are copied from that table; D and trimming were computed from the DNA. The sample counts over 6,500 clones, each observed more than once. Around 5.1% of the sample goes to the ten largest clones.

Per the publication, the time point label means: posttransplant day relative to BM transplant. The treatment or condition label, read with the paper, signifies: high-dose cyclophosphamide on days +3 and +4 as single-agent GVHD prophylaxis. For conditioning, the PTCy patients got busulfan and fludarabine, then a related or unrelated marrow graft, followed by cyclophosphamide on days +3 and +4. The PTCy-treated patients were enrolled in a prospective multi-institutional clinical trial. Mononuclear cells from peripheral blood and bone marrow were separated by Ficoll-Hypaque density centrifugation and then cryopreserved. Study-level results and caveats: Donor-recipient similarity was low at 1-2 months but rose over the first year, and later blood repertoires were often dominated by donor CD8+ memory clones. The TRB repertoires of T cells infiltrating skin or GI tract showed only limited overlap with the TRB repertoires of T cells in blood. Across approximately 41 patients, TRB clonality was highly associated with recipient CMV seropositivity and CMV reactivation, and PTCy diversity was similar to diversity in CNI/methotrexate controls.

The V and J segments used are TRBV4-3 and TRBJ2-1; TRBD1 aligns with 8 central bases. The material sequenced was PBMCs, taken after allogeneic stem cell transplant with posttransplant cyclophosphamide. This receptor was obtained from a male patient under 35 who received an allogeneic stem cell transplant from an unrelated donor, was CMV-positive, and had acute and chronic GVHD. Because of the transplant, the T cells may be the graft donor's rather than the patient's own. The CDR3 here reads CASSRGTGNSYNEQFF. The DNA reads as follows: TGCGCCAGCAGCCGAGGGACAGGAAACTCCTACAATGAGCAGTTCTTC.